A single sample is the source of the 26 T cell receptor beta chains below, sequenced in a study of T cell responses to AZD1222 COVID-19 vaccine. Some clones are missing from TCRdb's copy, which holds only in-frame ones; the method was immunoSEQ multiplex PCR. This sample has more than 100,000 clones; roughly 87% occur once, and the top ten carry around 2.5%. This specimen consisted of peripheral blood, obtained 28 days after the second AZD1222 dose. All receptors derive from an adult who received the AZD1222 COVID-19 vaccine.

This chain joins TRBV3-1 (or the pseudogene TRBV3-2) and TRBJ1-1; 7 positions match TRBD1. Looked up from germline, CDR1 is LGHDT and CDR2 is YNNKEL (reference sequence). J gave up 5 bases and V 7 bases, and 19 bases lay outside the gene matches. This CDR3 region has 17 residues. The CDR3 sequence: CASTRGIRGGVFTEAFF. DNA for the CDR3: TGTGCCAGCACCCGGGGCATAAGAGGGGGCGTCTTTACTGAAGCTTTCTTT.

V and J are TRBV7-6 and TRBJ2-7, with D unclear. In germline, CDR1 is SGHVS, CDR2 FNYEAQ. The CDR3 covers 15 residues. The V and J ends lost 1 base and 0 bases respectively, with 10 bases between them. The CDR3 region is CASSLGRPSSYEQYF. CDR3 in DNA: TGTGCCAGCAGCTTAGGGCGACCCAGCTCCTACGAGCAGTACTTC.

CDR3 sequence (DNA): TGTGCCTGGACGCGTGGAGTGGAAAATCAGCCCCAGCATTTT. Its protein is CAWTRGVENQPQHF. This rearrangement joins TRBV30 to TRBJ1-5; no reliable D call. V was cut by 4 bases and J by 4 bases, with 14 bases left in between. Germline CDR1 GTSNPN, CDR2 SVGIG (reference sequence). The CDR3 runs to 14 residues.

This clone showed up just a few times. V and J are TRBV5-1 and TRBJ2-3; 10 positions agree with TRBD2. The CDR3 totals 15 residues. Germline CDR1 is SGHRS and CDR2 is YFSETQ. Trimming cost V 2 bases and J 6 bases; bases outside gene matches: 6. The CDR3 spells CASSFASGGVDTQYF. The CDR3 nucleotides read TGCGCCAGCAGCTTTGCTAGCGGGGGTGTTGATACGCAGTATTTT.

The chain recombines TRBV18 with TRBJ2-3; 7 bases map to TRBD2. V was clipped by 3 bases and J by 5 bases; unmatched bases: 5. Germline V gene data show CDR1 as KGHSH and CDR2 as LQKENI. The CDR3 runs to 14 residues. The CDR3 DNA sequence: TGTGCCAGCTCACCCGCCGGGGGGAGAGATACGCAGTATTTT. This translates into CASSPAGGRDTQYF.

The chain employs TRBV7-2 and TRBJ2-3; TRBD1 is a possible D gene (7 bases). Trimming cost V 3 bases and J 3 bases, with 13 bases left between them. This CDR3 has 15 residues. From germline, CDR1 is SGHTA and CDR2 FQGNSA. The CDR3 protein is CASSFTGEVTDTQYF. The CDR3 DNA follows: TGTGCCAGCAGCTTTACAGGGGAGGTGACAGATACGCAGTATTTT.

DNA for the CDR3: TGCGCCAGCAGCCCCGGCCCGACAGGCTATGGCTACACCTTC. This translates into CASSPGPTGYGYTF. V usage is TRBV5-1 and J usage is TRBJ1-2, with D possibly matching TRBD1 (6 bases). Trimming took 4 bases from V and 4 from J, leaving 14 bases between them. Germline CDR1 reads SGHRS; CDR2 reads YFSETQ. This CDR3 has 14 residues.

The chain uses TRBV2 and TRBJ1-3; 7 nucleotides line up with TRBD1. The CDR3 spans 17 residues. Germline CDR1 is SNHLY and CDR2 is FYNNEI. V lost 4 bases to trimming and J lost 2 bases; unmatched junction nucleotides: 11. The CDR3 reads CASSVAWSTGAGNTIYF. The CDR3 nucleotides are TGTGCCAGCAGTGTGGCATGGTCTACAGGGGCTGGAAACACCATATATTTT.

This clone was detected once. The sample holds other DNA sequences that translate to the same CDR3. The V gene is TRBV7-2, the J gene TRBJ1-1; D is ambiguous. The length of the CDR3 is 13 residues. Looked up from germline, CDR1 is SGHTA and CDR2 is FQGNSA. V lost 0 bases and J lost 1, with 3 bases in between. CDR3 bases: TGTGCCAGCAGCTTAGCGAGGAACACTGAAGCTTTCTTT. It yields the protein CASSLARNTEAFF. The full variable domain, with the rest looked up from reference TRBV7-2 and TRBJ1-1, is GAGVSQSPSNKVTEKGKDVELRCDPISGHTALYWYRQSLGQGLEFLIYFQGNSAPDKSGLPSDRFSAERTGGSVSTLTIQRTQQEDSAVYLCASSLARNTEAFFGQGTRLTVV.

The chain recombines TRBV6-6 with TRBJ1-3; D is unclear. The CDR3 length is 17 residues. CDR1 is MNHNY, CDR2 SVGAGI, per germline (reference sequence). V gave up 5 bases and J gave up 3 bases, with 20 bases separating them. CDR3 in amino acids: CASSPPPRGVGGNTIYF. CDR3 nucleotide sequence: TGTGCCAGCAGTCCGCCCCCTCGGGGTGTAGGTGGAAACACCATATATTTT.

The chain links TRBV3-1 (or the pseudogene TRBV3-2) to TRBJ1-1; no definite D call. This CDR3 is 13 amino acids long. Trimming shortened V by 3 bases and J by 7 bases, and 12 bases separated the two germline ends. Germline V gene sequence: CDR1 LGHDT, CDR2 YNNKEL (reference sequence). As DNA, the CDR3 is TGTGCCAGCAGCCATAGAAGTTGGGGTGAAGCTTTCTTT. This codes for CASSHRSWGEAFF.

The V gene is TRBV25-1, the J gene TRBJ2-6; D gene ambiguous. The CDR3 spans 14 residues. The germline gives CDR1 MGHDK, CDR2 SYGVNS. The ends were cut back, 5 bases at V and 0 bases at J, with 5 bases in the middle. The CDR3 here is CASSPTSGANVLTF. CDR3 nucleotides: TGTGCCAGCAGTCCGACCTCTGGGGCCAACGTCCTGACTTTC.

This clone was counted once. The chain joins TRBV24-1 to TRBJ2-1, with 7 bases identical to TRBD2. V lost 2 bases and J lost 0; bases outside the gene matches: 3. The CDR3 has 16 residues. The germline CDR1 and CDR2 sequences are KGHDR and SFDVKD. The CDR3 protein is CATSDSSGGSYNEQFF. The CDR3 nucleotides read TGTGCCACCAGTGATTCATCGGGGGGCTCCTACAATGAGCAGTTCTTC.

The genes are TRBV29-1 and TRBJ2-3; 7 nucleotides line up with TRBD1. This CDR3 spans 14 amino acids. J lost 0 bases, V lost 4 bases, and 4 bases had no gene match. Germline CDR1 SQVTM, CDR2 ANQGSEA. In DNA, the CDR3 is TGCAGCGTTGTTAGGACAGGCAGCACAGATACGCAGTATTTT. This sequence encodes CSVVRTGSTDTQYF.

This CDR3 is CASSSAGGGYEQFF. The CDR3 DNA reads TGTGCCAGCAGCTCGGCGGGGGGCGGGTATGAGCAGTTCTTC. V usage is TRBV7-2 and J usage is TRBJ2-1, with TRBD2 matching over 8 bases. The length of the CDR3 is 14 residues. The V segment lost 4 bases and the J segment 8 bases; nucleotides outside the gene matches: 7. The germline V gene has CDR1 SGHTA and CDR2 FQGNSA.

A single count supports this clone. V usage is TRBV5-4 and J usage is TRBJ1-1, with a possible D match to TRBD1 (5 bases). V lost 3 bases, J lost 4 bases, and 16 bases lay in between. Germline-derived CDR1 and CDR2 are SGHNT and YYREEE (reference sequence). This CDR3 is 15 amino acids long. The CDR3 DNA follows: TGTGCCAGCAGCTCTCGAAGGGGTTTAAGCACTGAAGCTTTCTTT. Amino acid sequence: CASSSRRGLSTEAFF. Looking up the rest from reference TRBV5-4 and TRBJ1-1 gives the full variable domain: ETGVTQSPTHLIKTRGQQVTLRCSSQSGHNTVSWYQQALGQGPQFIFQYYREEENGRGNFPPRFSGLQFPNYSSELNVNALELDDSALYLCASSSRRGLSTEAFFGQGTRLTVV.

The V call is TRBV4-3, the J call TRBJ1-2, with a possible D match to TRBD1 (6 bases). The V end was cut by 1 base, the J end by 5 bases, with 8 bases between. CDR1 is LGHNA and CDR2 is YSLEER in the germline V gene. The CDR3 contains 13 residues. The CDR3 DNA reads TGCGCCAGCAGCCAAGTACAGGGTTATGGCTACACCTTC. As protein: CASSQVQGYGYTF.

This chain joins TRBV7-8 and TRBJ1-5, with TRBD1 as a possible D gene (5 bases). V shed 5 bases and J shed 7 bases, with 18 bases lying between them. From germline, CDR1 is SGHVS and CDR2 FQNEAQ. The CDR3 totals 15 residues. As DNA, the CDR3 is TGTGCCAGCAGCCACTTTGAGGGGCAGGAACAGCCCCAGCATTTT. Translated, it gives CASSHFEGQEQPQHF.

The J gene is TRBJ2-3, the V gene TRBV4-1, with TRBD2 identical over 16 bases. V lost 0 bases to trimming and J lost 0 bases; unmatched junction nucleotides: 12. Germline CDR1 reads MGHRA; CDR2 reads YSYEKL. The CDR3 sequence is 22 residues long. The CDR3 DNA reads TGCGCCAGCAGCCAAGATTCATCGCCGGGACTAGCGGGGGGGGTTAGCACAGATACGCAGTATTTT. Translated: CASSQDSSPGLAGGVSTDTQYF.

CDR3 in DNA: TGTGCCACCAGCTCCTGGACAGGGCCAGACTATGGCTACACCTTC. Its protein product is CATSSWTGPDYGYTF. The V and J genes are TRBV15 and TRBJ1-2; TRBD1 matches at 8 bases. Germline-derived CDR1 and CDR2 are LNHNV and YYDKDF (reference sequence). The CDR3 contains 15 residues. V shed 5 bases, J shed 3 bases, and the junction held 8 bases outside the gene matches.

The chain employs TRBV5-6 and TRBJ1-2, with D possibly matching TRBD1 (5 bases). The CDR3 contains 16 residues. CDR1 is SGHDT and CDR2 is YYEEEE in the germline V gene. V was trimmed by 5 bases and J by 6 bases, leaving 23 bases between them. The CDR3 DNA follows: TGTGCCAGCAGGTCTGGCCCCGGGACCTACAAGGATGGCTACACCTTC. This codes for CASRSGPGTYKDGYTF.

The J gene is TRBJ2-2, the V gene TRBV6-5; 7 bases map to TRBD2. The CDR3 totals 13 residues. Germline values: CDR1 MNHEY, CDR2 SVGAGI. J was trimmed by 6 bases and V by 6 bases; bases with no gene match: 4. The CDR3 reads CASRSTSAGELFF. The CDR3 nucleotides are TGTGCCAGCAGATCAACTAGCGCCGGGGAGCTGTTTTTT.

V gene TRBV7-2 combines with J gene TRBJ2-3; 7 bases are a match to TRBD1. There are 15 residues in the CDR3. Trimming cost V 1 base and J 4 bases; bases outside gene matches: 5. CDR1 and CDR2 from the germline V gene are SGHTA and FQGNSA. The CDR3 DNA follows: TGTGCCAGCAGCTTAGTTAGGCAGGGGGCAGATACGCAGTATTTT. Its translation: CASSLVRQGADTQYF.

The chain employs TRBV19 and TRBJ1-4, with D possibly being TRBD1 (5 bases). The CDR3 spans 16 residues. Germline-derived CDR1 and CDR2 are LNHDA and SQIVND (reference sequence). V dropped 3 bases and J dropped 5 bases, with 16 bases sitting between them. The CDR3 DNA sequence: TGTGCCAGTAGTATTCGGCGGGACCTAGGAAATGAAAAACTGTTTTTT. Translating it yields CASSIRRDLGNEKLFF.

The rearrangement joins TRBV7-7 to TRBJ2-2, with TRBD1 matching 7 bases. The CDR3 spans 16 residues. Germline V CDR1 and CDR2: SSHAT, FNYEAQ (reference sequence). V was clipped by 4 bases and J by 0 bases; unmatched bases: 5. CDR3 DNA: TGTGCCAGCAGCTCCCGACAGGGCGCGAACACCGGGGAGCTGTTTTTT. Its protein is CASSSRQGANTGELFF.

The rearrangement uses TRBV15 and TRBJ1-2, with TRBD1 as a possible D gene (5 bases). CDR1 LNHNV and CDR2 YYDKDF come from the germline V gene (reference sequence). Trimming shortened V by 0 bases and J by 6 bases, and 14 bases separated the two germline ends. The CDR3 contains 15 residues. CDR3 nucleotides: TGTGCCACCAGCAGAGATCCCGGGGGATGGAATGGCTACACCTTC. Translated, it gives CATSRDPGGWNGYTF.